Each of the 5 T cell receptor beta chains below was sequenced from the same sample in a study of regulatory T cells in long-lasting Graves disease. The TCR beta library used iRepertoire HTBI primers with Arm-PCR amplification of CDR3. TCRdb re-derived calls from the multiplex PCR reads in MiXCR, one entry per CDR3 protein. In the table there are 300,000 to 450,000 distinct CDR3 sequences, less than 20% of which are singletons. Time point specified: newly diagnosed GD, antithyroid drugs for less than 3 months. From RNA extracted from PBMCs, the TCR library was made. This specimen consisted of peripheral blood mononuclear cells (PBMCs), obtained at new diagnosis, from a patient treated with antithyroid drugs. The receptor set was obtained from a female donor with Graves disease.

This clonotype was observed a few times. The rearrangement links TRBV5-1 to TRBJ1-2, with D unresolved. Germline loops: CDR1 SGHRS, CDR2 YFSETQ. V lost 4 bases and J 4 bases, leaving 20 bases between the germline ends. The CDR3 consists of 16 residues. The CDR3 DNA follows: TGCGCCAGCAGCCCCGGCGGGTTGGCGGAGGGCTATGGCTACACCTTC. It codes for CASSPGGLAEGYGYTF.

The J gene is TRBJ1-2, the V gene TRBV15; tentatively, D is TRBD1 (6 bases). CDR3 size: 12 residues. The V gene's germline CDR1 is LNHNV and CDR2 YYDKDF (reference sequence). V lost 1 base and J lost 9, with 9 bases in between. In DNA form, the CDR3 reads TGTGCCACCAGCAGAGGAACAGGGAGCTACACCTTC. Its translation is CATSRGTGSYTF.

This clonotype was recorded a few times. The V call is TRBV7-9, the J call TRBJ2-3; 12 nucleotides match TRBD2. The ends lost 5 bases at V and 0 bases at J; junction bases unmatched: 12. This CDR3 is built from 19 residues. Per germline, CDR1 SEHNR and CDR2 FQNEAQ (reference sequence). The CDR3 spells CASSPKTSGGQSSTDTQYF. In DNA form, the CDR3 reads TGTGCCAGCAGCCCGAAGACTAGCGGGGGCCAATCTAGCACAGATACGCAGTATTTT.

This clonotype has just a few counts. V usage is TRBV18 and J usage is TRBJ1-2; 7 bases align to TRBD1. CDR1 is KGHSH, CDR2 LQKENI, per germline. This CDR3 has 15 residues. V was pared by 0 bases and J by 4 bases, with 5 bases of the junction left unmatched. DNA for the CDR3: TGTGCCAGCTCACCACCGGGGGACAGCTTCTATGGCTACACCTTC. Protein: CASSPPGDSFYGYTF. Filled out from reference TRBV18 and TRBJ1-2, the complete variable domain reads NAGVMQNPRHLVRRRGQEARLRCSPMKGHSHVYWYRQLPEEGLKFMVYLQKENIIDESGMPKERFSAEFPKEGPSILRIQQVVRGDSAAYFCASSPPGDSFYGYTFGSGTRLTVV.

Only a few counts were recorded for this clonotype. The chain joins TRBV29-1 to TRBJ1-1; unclear D gene. The CDR3 spans 10 residues. The germline CDR1 and CDR2 sequences are SQVTM and ANQGSEA. V lost 2 bases to trimming and J lost 8 bases, with 6 bases between them. CDR3 nucleotides: TGCAGCGTTGAATCCAAGGAAGCTTTCTTT. It encodes CSVESKEAFF.